The next 31 T cell receptor beta chains were all read from a single sample in a study of T cell repertoires in cytomegalovirus infection. The antigens of these receptors remain unknown. TCRdb analysed the reads with MiXCR anew, one entry per CDR3 protein. The table records some 320,000 distinct CDR3 sequences, about 29% of them present only once. Sample: cultured PBMCs, taken from culture after CMV antigen stimulation. These receptors were obtained from a human donor in good health (CMV status not recorded). Some clones in this sample may be carry-over from other donors' samples.

This clonotype was seen a handful of times. The chain links TRBV2 to TRBJ1-5, with 8 bases that match TRBD1. Trimming took 6 bases from V and 4 from J; bases not matched to a gene: 5. Germline V gene lookup returns CDR1 SNHLY and CDR2 FYNNEI. The CDR3 has 14 amino acids. CDR3: CASRRQGPNQPQHF. Written as DNA, the CDR3 is TGTGCCAGCAGGAGACAGGGGCCGAATCAGCCCCAGCATTTT.

The J gene is TRBJ1-2, the V gene TRBV11-2; 10 positions agree with TRBD1. Germline V gene sequence: CDR1 SGHAT, CDR2 FQNNGV. The ends lost 4 bases at V and 4 bases at J; junction bases unmatched: 3. This CDR3 comprises 14 residues. This CDR3 is CASSWTGGSYGYTF. The CDR3 DNA reads as TGTGCCAGCAGCTGGACAGGGGGGAGCTATGGCTACACCTTC. Variable domain in full (rest from reference TRBV11-2 and TRBJ1-2): EAGVAQSPRYKIIEKRQSVAFWCNPISGHATLYWYQQILGQGPKLLIQFQNNGVVDDSQLPKDRFSAERLKGVDSTLKIQPAKLEDSAVYLCASSWTGGSYGYTFGSGTRLTVV.

The J gene is TRBJ2-7, the V gene TRBV6-1; D tentatively reads TRBD1 or TRBD2 (5 bases each). This CDR3 spans 15 amino acids. The germline V and J ends were trimmed by 7 bases and 3 bases, with 19 bases remaining between them. Germline CDR1 MNHNS, CDR2 SASEGT. The CDR3 region is CASTPGRGGIYEQYF. The CDR3 bases are TGTGCCAGCACCCCGGGGCGCGGAGGAATCTACGAGCAGTACTTC.

This clonotype has a handful of counts. V is TRBV6-5 and J is TRBJ2-5; no firm D call. V was trimmed by 6 bases and J by 4 bases, leaving 12 bases between them. This CDR3 region has 13 residues. In germline, CDR1 is MNHEY, CDR2 SVGAGI. The chain's CDR3 is CASSVALGETQYF. The DNA for the CDR3 is TGTGCCAGCAGCGTTGCCTTGGGAGAGACCCAGTACTTC.

The table lists this clonotype with many counts. The gene calls are TRBV7-2 and TRBJ2-7; TRBD2 matches 10 bases. Germline values: CDR1 SGHTA, CDR2 FQGNSA. Germline trimming cut 3 bases from V and 6 bases from J; bases unmatched to any gene: 5. This CDR3 region has 14 residues. The CDR3 loop reads CASSLASGSSEQYF. The DNA of the CDR3 is TGTGCCAGCAGCTTGGCTAGCGGGAGTAGCGAGCAGTACTTC.

This chain uses TRBV27 with TRBJ2-3; 8 nucleotides align to TRBD2. Germline CDR1 MNHEY, CDR2 SMNVEV (reference sequence). The CDR3 is made up of 16 amino acids. Losses at the gene ends were 2 bases for V and 2 bases for J; bases not matched to a gene: 6. In nucleotides, the CDR3 is TGTGCCAGCAGTTTAAGCGGGGGAACCCTCACAGATACGCAGTATTTT. As protein: CASSLSGGTLTDTQYF.

This clonotype was picked up a small number of times. J is TRBJ2-4 and V is TRBV5-1; D unresolved. Germline-derived CDR1 and CDR2 are SGHRS and YFSETQ. The V gene lost 4 bases and the J gene lost 1 base, with 21 bases spanning the gap. The CDR3 is made up of 18 amino acids. CDR3 in DNA: TGCGCCAGCAGCCCCGGTTTGACACCCAGTTGGGCCAAAAACATTCAGTACTTC. Translation gives CASSPGLTPSWAKNIQYF. The variable domain in full, completed from reference TRBV5-1 and TRBJ2-4, reads KAGVTQTPRYLIKTRGQQVTLSCSPISGHRSVSWYQQTPGQGLQFLFEYFSETQRNKGNFPGRFSGRQFSNSRSEMNVSTLELGDSALYLCASSPGLTPSWAKNIQYFGAGTRLSVL.

This clonotype has only a few counts. The chain uses TRBV7-8 and TRBJ1-2; D may be TRBD1 (5 bases). V lost 6 bases, J lost 3 bases, and 14 bases lay in between. Germline V CDR1 and CDR2: SGHVS, FQNEAQ. The CDR3 has 14 amino acids. The CDR3 here is CASSTGQAHYGYTF. The CDR3 region has the DNA TGTGCCAGCAGTACGGGGCAGGCCCACTATGGCTACACCTTC.

The rearrangement links TRBV11-2 to TRBJ1-6, with D maybe TRBD1 (5 bases). V dropped 2 bases and J dropped 5 bases, with 10 bases sitting between them. Per germline, CDR1 SGHAT and CDR2 FQNNGV. This CDR3 has 15 amino acids. CDR3 DNA sequence: TGTGCCAGCAGCTTAACAGGAGCCGATAATTCACCCCTCCACTTT. Protein: CASSLTGADNSPLHF.

This chain uses TRBV10-2 with TRBJ2-3; a weak D match, TRBD1 (6 bases). CDR3 length: 14 residues. The V gene lost 2 bases and the J gene lost 1 base, with 7 bases spanning the gap. CDR1 is WSHSY and CDR2 is SAAADI in the germline V gene. CDR3 in amino acids: CASSEAGGTDTQYF. CDR3 DNA: TGCGCCAGCAGTGAGGCAGGGGGCACAGATACGCAGTATTTT.

The rearrangement joins TRBV12-3 or TRBV12-4 to TRBJ2-7, with D perhaps matching TRBD1 (6 bases). The CDR3 runs 14 residues. Trimming cost V 3 bases and J 3 bases, with 12 bases left between them. CDR3 DNA: TGTGCCAGCAGTTTGGACACAGGGTTCTACGAGCAGTACTTC. This translates into CASSLDTGFYEQYF.

This clonotype has a count of ten or more. The chain has TRBV12-3 or TRBV12-4 and TRBJ1-2; no reliable D call. The CDR3 loop spans 13 amino acids. Trimming removed 5 bases at V and 10 bases at J, with 17 bases between. The CDR3: CASSPDPTRPYTF. CDR3 DNA: TGTGCCAGCAGTCCGGACCCGACAAGACCCTACACCTTC.

This chain links TRBV6-5 with TRBJ1-1, with a weak D call TRBD1 (6 bases). This CDR3 is 12 amino acids long. Trimming shortened V by 2 bases and J by 7 bases, and 8 bases separated the two germline ends. Germline assignment: CDR1 MNHEY and CDR2 SVGAGI. For the CDR3, the DNA is TGTGCCAGCAGTTACCAGGACAGTGAAGCTTTCTTT. Protein: CASSYQDSEAFF.

The chain carries TRBV7-3 and TRBJ2-1, with TRBD2 matching over 10 bases. The CDR3 spans 16 residues. CDR1 SGHTA and CDR2 FQGTGA come from the germline V gene. The V segment lost 4 bases and the J segment 5 bases; nucleotides outside the gene matches: 8. The CDR3 DNA reads as TGTGCCAGCAGCTCCTCTAGCGGGGGAGTAAACAATGAGCAGTTCTTC. It yields the protein CASSSSSGGVNNEQFF.

The chain carries TRBV5-5 and TRBJ2-5; D might be TRBD2 (6 bases). V lost 4 bases to trimming and J lost 5 bases, with 12 bases between them. The CDR3 loop spans 13 amino acids. The germline V gene has CDR1 SGHKS and CDR2 YYEKEE (reference sequence). The chain's CDR3 is CASSLGDWETQYF. As DNA, the CDR3 is TGTGCCAGCAGCCTGGGGGACTGGGAGACCCAGTACTTC.

V is TRBV7-6 and J is TRBJ2-7, with 15 bases identical to TRBD2. The CDR3 totals 16 residues. CDR1 is SGHVS and CDR2 is FNYEAQ in the germline V gene. The V and J ends lost 5 bases and 2 bases, in that order; junction bases with no gene match: 4. CDR3 protein: CASSIGLAGGTYEQYF. The DNA for the CDR3 is TGTGCCAGCAGCATCGGACTAGCGGGAGGGACCTACGAGCAGTACTTC.

The genes are TRBV29-1 and TRBJ1-2; 10 bases align to TRBD1. This CDR3 is 13 amino acids long. The ends lost 3 bases at V and 4 bases at J; junction bases unmatched: 2. Germline V gene lookup returns CDR1 SQVTM and CDR2 ANQGSEA. The CDR3 loop reads CSVEGQGTYGYTF. CDR3 bases: TGCAGCGTTGAGGGACAGGGGACCTATGGCTACACCTTC.

The J gene is TRBJ2-1, the V gene TRBV7-9; D gene ambiguous. Trimming took off 3 bases at V and 1 base at J, with 19 bases between the two ends. CDR3 length: 18 residues. Germline V gene sequence: CDR1 SEHNR, CDR2 FQNEAQ (reference sequence). The CDR3 spells CASSFGVGLAASYNEQFF. The CDR3 DNA reads TGTGCCAGCAGCTTCGGTGTGGGTTTGGCGGCGTCCTACAATGAGCAGTTCTTC.

This clonotype has a handful of counts. The CDR3 bases are TGTGCCACCAGTGATTATCGCGGGATCGGCACAGATACGCAGTATTTT. Translating gives CATSDYRGIGTDTQYF. The rearrangement links TRBV24-1 to TRBJ2-3, with a weak D call TRBD2 (6 bases). Trimming shortened V by 2 bases and J by 1 base, and 12 bases separated the two germline ends. Germline V gene lookup returns CDR1 KGHDR and CDR2 SFDVKD. CDR3 length equals 16 residues.

This clonotype turned up a few times. The rearrangement uses TRBV19 and TRBJ1-2; D is unclear. CDR3 length: 16 residues. Per the germline V gene, CDR1 is LNHDA and CDR2 is SQIVND (reference sequence). Between the trimmed V and J ends, which lost 3 bases and 3 bases, there was a span of 17 bases. The CDR3 is CASSMGFRGEDYGYTF. In DNA form, the CDR3 reads TGTGCCAGTAGTATGGGTTTCCGGGGAGAAGACTATGGCTACACCTTC.

The V call is TRBV20-1, the J call TRBJ2-7; a weak D match, TRBD2 (6 bases). Germline V gene lookup returns CDR1 DFQATT and CDR2 SNEGSKA (reference sequence). The CDR3 has 15 residues. Trimming took off 0 bases at V and 3 bases at J, with 15 bases between the two ends. The chain's CDR3 is CSARDPEGLIYEQYF. The CDR3 region has the DNA TGCAGTGCTAGAGATCCGGAGGGACTGATCTACGAGCAGTACTTC.

This clonotype has only a few counts. This rearrangement joins TRBV19 to TRBJ2-1; 11 nucleotides agree with TRBD1. Germline CDR1 LNHDA, CDR2 SQIVND (reference sequence). This CDR3 spans 15 amino acids. The V gene end was trimmed by 9 bases and the J gene end by 6 bases; junction bases not matched to a gene: 10. The DNA of the CDR3 is TGTGCCAGCCTTCCCGGGACAGGGGGTCGCAATGAGCAGTTCTTC. Translation: CASLPGTGGRNEQFF.

The gene calls are TRBV19 and TRBJ2-1; TRBD2 agrees at 8 bases. From germline, CDR1 is LNHDA and CDR2 SQIVND (reference sequence). This CDR3 region has 15 residues. V shed 5 bases, J shed 6 bases, and the junction held 9 bases outside the gene matches. The CDR3 DNA reads as TGTGCCAGTAGTGTTCCGGGACTAGGGTCCAATGAGCAGTTCTTC. Amino acid sequence: CASSVPGLGSNEQFF.

The V and J genes are TRBV28 and TRBJ1-2, with a possible D match to TRBD1 (6 bases). CDR3 size: 14 residues. V dropped 1 base and J dropped 8 bases, with 14 bases sitting between them. Germline CDR1 and CDR2: MDHEN and SYDVKM. The CDR3 sequence: CASSLLGQGKGYTF. The CDR3, as DNA: TGTGCCAGCAGTTTATTAGGGCAGGGGAAAGGCTACACCTTC.

This clonotype appeared a few times. The V and J genes are TRBV27 and TRBJ1-1; D unresolved. V was shortened by 0 bases and J by 3 bases, with 14 bases between the two germline ends. CDR1 and CDR2 from the germline V gene are MNHEY and SMNVEV (reference sequence). The CDR3 length is 16 residues. The CDR3 DNA reads as TGTGCCAGCAGTTTATCAGGGATTGTTGGCTACACTGAAGCTTTCTTT. Translated: CASSLSGIVGYTEAFF.

The chain couples TRBV2 to TRBJ2-1; D possibly uses TRBD1 or TRBD2 (7 bases each). V lost 7 bases and J 8 bases, leaving 24 bases between the germline ends. Germline lookup yields CDR1 SNHLY and CDR2 FYNNEI. The CDR3 extends over 16 amino acids. Here the CDR3 reads CASNTRQGRGGDEQFF. The CDR3 DNA sequence: TGTGCCAGCAATACACGACAGGGTAGGGGGGGAGATGAGCAGTTCTTC.

This rearrangement joins TRBV19 to TRBJ1-6, with TRBD1 matching over 10 bases. There are 15 residues in the CDR3. V dropped 6 bases and J dropped 10; count of bases not matched to a gene: 9. Germline V gives CDR1 LNHDA, CDR2 SQIVND (reference sequence). CDR3 sequence (DNA): TGTGCCAGTAGCCTTCCGGGACAGGGGCACTCACCCCTCCACTTT. This translates into CASSLPGQGHSPLHF.

The chain uses TRBV6-1 and TRBJ2-5; D uncertain. Trimming left V 1 base short and J 4 bases short, with 4 bases between. This CDR3 contains 12 residues. Germline assignment: CDR1 MNHNS and CDR2 SASEGT. CDR3 coding DNA: TGTGCCAGCAGTGAAGTCGGAGAGACCCAGTACTTC. Residues: CASSEVGETQYF.

This clonotype has a handful of counts. The V gene is TRBV7-8, the J gene TRBJ1-5, with D perhaps matching TRBD1 (5 bases). The CDR3 contains 15 residues. Germline CDR1 SGHVS, CDR2 FQNEAQ. V gave up 4 bases and J gave up 0 bases, with 10 bases separating them. CDR3 region: CASSWGRISNQPQHF. The DNA of the CDR3 is TGTGCCAGCAGCTGGGGACGAATTAGCAATCAGCCCCAGCATTTT. Drawing the rest from reference TRBV7-8 and TRBJ1-5, the complete variable domain is GAGVSQSPRYKVAKRGQDVALRCDPISGHVSLFWYQQALGQGPEFLTYFQNEAQLDKSGLPSDRFFAERPEGSVSTLKIQRTQQEDSAVYLCASSWGRISNQPQHFGDGTRLSIL.

This clonotype was detected a few times. The rearrangement links TRBV29-1 to TRBJ1-1, with D unresolved. V lost 7 bases and J lost 0, with 15 bases in between. CDR1 is SQVTM and CDR2 is ANQGSEA in the germline V gene. The CDR3 consists of 14 residues. As DNA, the CDR3 is TGCAGCGCAGTACTACAGCTACTGAACACTGAAGCTTTCTTT. It encodes CSAVLQLLNTEAFF.

The chain uses TRBV11-2 and TRBJ1-2; 8 nucleotides agree with TRBD1. Germline CDR1 and CDR2: SGHAT and FQNNGV. The V segment lost 4 bases and the J segment 0 bases; nucleotides outside the gene matches: 1. The CDR3 is 14 residues long. The CDR3 sequence is CASSSQGANYGYTF. The CDR3 DNA sequence: TGTGCCAGCAGCTCACAGGGGGCTAACTATGGCTACACCTTC.